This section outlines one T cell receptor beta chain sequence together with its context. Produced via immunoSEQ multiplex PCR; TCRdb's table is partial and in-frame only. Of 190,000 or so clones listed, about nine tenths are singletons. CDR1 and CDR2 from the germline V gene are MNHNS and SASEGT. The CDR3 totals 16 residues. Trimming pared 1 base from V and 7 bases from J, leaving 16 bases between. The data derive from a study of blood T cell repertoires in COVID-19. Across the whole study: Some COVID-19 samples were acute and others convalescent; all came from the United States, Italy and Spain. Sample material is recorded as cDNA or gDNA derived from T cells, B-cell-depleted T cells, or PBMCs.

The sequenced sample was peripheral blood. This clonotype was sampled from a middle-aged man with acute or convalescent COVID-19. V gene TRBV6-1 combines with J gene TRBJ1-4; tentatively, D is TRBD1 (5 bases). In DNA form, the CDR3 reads TGTGCCAGCAGTGAAGGTCTAGGACGGGGGGGTGAAAAACTGTTTTTT. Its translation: CASSEGLGRGGEKLFF.